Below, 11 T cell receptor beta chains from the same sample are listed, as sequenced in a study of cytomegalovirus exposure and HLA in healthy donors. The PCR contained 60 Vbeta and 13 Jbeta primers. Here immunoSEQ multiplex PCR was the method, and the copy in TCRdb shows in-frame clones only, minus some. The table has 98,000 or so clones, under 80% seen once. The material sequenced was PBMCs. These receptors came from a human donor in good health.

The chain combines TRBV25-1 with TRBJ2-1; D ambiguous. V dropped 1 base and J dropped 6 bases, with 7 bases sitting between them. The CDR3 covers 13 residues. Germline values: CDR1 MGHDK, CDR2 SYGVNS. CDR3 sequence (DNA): TGTGCCAGCAGTGAATCTAAATTCAATGAGCAGTTCTTC. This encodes CASSESKFNEQFF.

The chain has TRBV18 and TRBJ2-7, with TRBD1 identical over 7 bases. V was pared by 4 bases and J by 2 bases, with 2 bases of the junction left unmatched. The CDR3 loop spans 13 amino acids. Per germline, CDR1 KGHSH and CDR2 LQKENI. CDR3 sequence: CASSLGTAYEQYF. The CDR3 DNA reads TGTGCCAGCTCACTAGGGACAGCCTACGAGCAGTACTTC.

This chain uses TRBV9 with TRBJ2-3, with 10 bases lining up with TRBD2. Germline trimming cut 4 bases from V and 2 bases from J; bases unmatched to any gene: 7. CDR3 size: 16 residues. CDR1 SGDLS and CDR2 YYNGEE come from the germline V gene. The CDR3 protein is CASSPRTSGTTDTQYF. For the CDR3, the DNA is TGTGCCAGCAGCCCTCGGACTAGCGGTACCACAGATACGCAGTATTTT.

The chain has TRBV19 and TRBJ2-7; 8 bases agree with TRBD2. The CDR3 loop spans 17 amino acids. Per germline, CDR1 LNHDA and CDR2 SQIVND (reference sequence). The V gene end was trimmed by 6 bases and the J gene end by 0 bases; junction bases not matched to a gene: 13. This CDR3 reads CASRAPFGSGSSYEQYF. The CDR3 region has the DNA TGTGCCAGTAGGGCCCCCTTCGGGAGCGGGAGCTCCTACGAGCAGTACTTC.

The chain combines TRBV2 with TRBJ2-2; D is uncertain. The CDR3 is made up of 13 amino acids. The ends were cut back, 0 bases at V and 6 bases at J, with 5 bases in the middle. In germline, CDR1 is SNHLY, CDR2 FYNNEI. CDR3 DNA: TGTGCCAGCAGTGAAGCGAGGCCCGGGGAGCTGTTTTTT. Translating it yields CASSEARPGELFF.

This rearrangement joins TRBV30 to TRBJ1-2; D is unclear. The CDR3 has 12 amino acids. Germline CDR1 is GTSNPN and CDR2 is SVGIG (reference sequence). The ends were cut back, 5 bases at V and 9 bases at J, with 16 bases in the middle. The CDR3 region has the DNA TGTGCCTGGGGGCGCGAAGGAAATCGCTACACCTTC. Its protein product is CAWGREGNRYTF.

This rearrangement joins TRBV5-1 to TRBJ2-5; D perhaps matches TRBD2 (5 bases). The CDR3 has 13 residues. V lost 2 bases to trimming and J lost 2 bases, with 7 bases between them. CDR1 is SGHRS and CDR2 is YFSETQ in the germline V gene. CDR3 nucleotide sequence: TGCGCCAGCAGCTTTACGGGGCAAGAGACCCAGTACTTC. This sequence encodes CASSFTGQETQYF. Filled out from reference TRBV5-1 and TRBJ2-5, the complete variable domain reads KAGVTQTPRYLIKTRGQQVTLSCSPISGHRSVSWYQQTPGQGLQFLFEYFSETQRNKGNFPGRFSGRQFSNSRSEMNVSTLELGDSALYLCASSFTGQETQYFGPGTRLLVL.

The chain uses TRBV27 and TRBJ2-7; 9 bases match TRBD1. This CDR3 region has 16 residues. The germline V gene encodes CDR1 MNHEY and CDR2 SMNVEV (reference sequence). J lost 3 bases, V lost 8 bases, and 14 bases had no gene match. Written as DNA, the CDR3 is TGTGCCAGCGTGGGACAGGGAAATCAAAATCACTACGAGCAGTACTTC. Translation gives CASVGQGNQNHYEQYF.

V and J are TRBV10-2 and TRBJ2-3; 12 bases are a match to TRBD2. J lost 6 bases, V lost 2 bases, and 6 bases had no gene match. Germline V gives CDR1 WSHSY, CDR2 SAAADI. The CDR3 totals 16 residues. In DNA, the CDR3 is TGCGCCAGCAGTGAGGGGCTAGCGGGAGGGCAGGATACGCAGTATTTT. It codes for CASSEGLAGGQDTQYF.

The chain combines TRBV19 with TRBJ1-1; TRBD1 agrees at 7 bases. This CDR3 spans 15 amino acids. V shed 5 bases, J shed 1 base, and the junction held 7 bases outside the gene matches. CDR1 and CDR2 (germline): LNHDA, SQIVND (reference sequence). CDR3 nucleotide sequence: TGTGCCAGTAGTTTTACAGGGGTTCCGAACACTGAAGCTTTCTTT. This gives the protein CASSFTGVPNTEAFF.

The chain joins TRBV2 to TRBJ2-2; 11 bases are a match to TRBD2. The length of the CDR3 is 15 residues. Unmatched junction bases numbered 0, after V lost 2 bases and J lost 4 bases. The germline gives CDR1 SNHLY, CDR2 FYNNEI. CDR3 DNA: TGTGCCAGCAGTGAACTAGCGGGAGGCACCGGGGAGCTGTTTTTT. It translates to CASSELAGGTGELFF.